The source of this T cell receptor (beta chain) is a study of cytomegalovirus exposure and HLA in healthy donors. Researchers ran the PCR with 60 Vbeta and 13 Jbeta primers. Clones were read by immunoSEQ multiplex PCR, and TCRdb kept only the in-frame ones, dropping some. The sample includes some 120,000 clones, around 78% of them seen just once. Germline V CDR1 and CDR2: MGHDK, SYGVNS. After removal of 7 bases from V and 12 bases from J, the junction contained 14 bases not matched to a gene. The CDR3 has 15 residues. This receptor was obtained from a man between 60 and 75 years old in good health and CMV-seropositive. This chain links TRBV25-1 with TRBJ1-6; the match to TRBD1 covers 8 bases. The sequenced sample was PBMCs. DNA of the CDR3: TGTGCCAGCATGCCCCAGGACAGGGATTATAGACCCCTCCACTTT. Residues: CASMPQDRDYRPLHF.